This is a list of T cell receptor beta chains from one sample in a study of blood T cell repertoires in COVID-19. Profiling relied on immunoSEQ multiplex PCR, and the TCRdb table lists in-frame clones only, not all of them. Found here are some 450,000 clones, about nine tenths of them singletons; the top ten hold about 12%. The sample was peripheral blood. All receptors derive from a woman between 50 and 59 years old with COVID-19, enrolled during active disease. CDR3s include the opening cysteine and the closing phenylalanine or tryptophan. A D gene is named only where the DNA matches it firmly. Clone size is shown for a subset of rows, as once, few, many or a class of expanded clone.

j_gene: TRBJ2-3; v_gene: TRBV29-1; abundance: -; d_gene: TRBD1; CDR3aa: CSAWTGTAIF; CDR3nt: TGCAGCGCCTGGACAGGAACAGCGATTTTT
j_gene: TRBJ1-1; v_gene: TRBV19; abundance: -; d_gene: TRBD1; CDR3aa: CASGRQGGTFTEAFF; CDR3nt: TGTGCCAGTGGGAGACAGGGCGGTACCTTTACTGAAGCTTTCTTT
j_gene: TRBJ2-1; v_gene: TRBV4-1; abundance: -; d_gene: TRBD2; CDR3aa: CASSQGPLAGVGIF; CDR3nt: TGCGCCAGCAGCCAAGGGCCCCTAGCGGGGGTCGGGATCTTC
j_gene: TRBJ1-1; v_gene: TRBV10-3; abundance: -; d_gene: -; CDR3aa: CAISSGGRETEAFF; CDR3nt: TGTGCCATCAGTTCCGGAGGACGGGAAACTGAAGCTTTCTTT
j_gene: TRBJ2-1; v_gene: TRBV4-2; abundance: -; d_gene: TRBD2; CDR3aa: CASSQGLARQNEQFF; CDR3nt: TGTGCCAGCAGCCAAGGACTAGCGCGGCAAAATGAGCAGTTCTTC
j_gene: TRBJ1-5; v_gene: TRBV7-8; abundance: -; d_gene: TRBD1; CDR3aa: CASSLAPRGQGHQPQHF; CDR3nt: TGTGCCAGCAGCTTAGCGCCACGGGGACAGGGGCATCAGCCCCAGCATTTT
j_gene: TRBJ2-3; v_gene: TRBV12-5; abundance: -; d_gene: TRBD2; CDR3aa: CASGLVVQAGGIGTQYF; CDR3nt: TGTGCTAGTGGTTTGGTAGTCCAAGCGGGGGGAATAGGTACGCAGTATTTT
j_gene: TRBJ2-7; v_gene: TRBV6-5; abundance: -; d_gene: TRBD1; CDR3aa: CASSFLVTGAEQYF; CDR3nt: TGTGCCAGCAGTTTCCTCGTTACAGGGGCCGAGCAGTACTTC
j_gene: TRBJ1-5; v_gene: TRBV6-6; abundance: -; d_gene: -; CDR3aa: CASSLDRSNQPQHF; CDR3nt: TGTGCCAGCAGTCTTGACAGAAGCAATCAGCCCCAGCATTTT
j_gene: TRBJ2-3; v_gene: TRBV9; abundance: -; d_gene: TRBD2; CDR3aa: CASSARGDTQYF; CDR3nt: TGTGCCAGCAGCGCGCGGGGGGATACGCAGTATTTT
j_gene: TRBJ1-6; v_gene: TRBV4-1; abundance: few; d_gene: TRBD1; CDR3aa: CASSQDLLVVGGADSPLHF; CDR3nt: TGCGCCAGCAGCCAAGATTTATTAGTGGTAGGGGGCGCGGATTCACCCCTCCACTTT
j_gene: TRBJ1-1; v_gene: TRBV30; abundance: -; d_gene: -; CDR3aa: CAWSLIRGIAFF; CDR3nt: TGTGCCTGGAGCTTAATCAGAGGGATTGCTTTCTTT
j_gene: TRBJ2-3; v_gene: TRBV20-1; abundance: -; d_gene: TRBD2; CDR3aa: CSASKQLAGGSTDTQYF; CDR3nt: TGCAGTGCTAGTAAACAACTAGCGGGGGGCAGCACAGATACGCAGTATTTT
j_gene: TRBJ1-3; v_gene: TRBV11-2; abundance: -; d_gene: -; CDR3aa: CASSFSGNSGNTIYF; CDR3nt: TGTGCCAGCAGCTTCTCCGGGAACTCTGGAAACACCATATATTTT
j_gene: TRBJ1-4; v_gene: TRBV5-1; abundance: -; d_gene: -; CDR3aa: CASSSTGGRLNEKLFF; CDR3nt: TGCGCCAGCAGCTCGACCGGGGGGCGGCTTAATGAAAAACTGTTTTTT
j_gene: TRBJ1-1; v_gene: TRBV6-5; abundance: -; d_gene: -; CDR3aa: CASSGSDEAFF; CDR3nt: TGTGCCAGCAGCGGGTCTGATGAAGCTTTCTTT
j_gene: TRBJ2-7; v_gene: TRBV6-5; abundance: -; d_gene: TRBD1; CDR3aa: CASSLGQGSYEQYF; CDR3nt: TGTGCCAGCAGCCTGGGACAGGGGTCCTACGAGCAGTACTTC
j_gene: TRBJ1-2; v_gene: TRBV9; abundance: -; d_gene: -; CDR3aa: CASSARGGGGYTF; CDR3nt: TGTGCCAGCAGCGCTCGGGGGGGCGGGGGCTACACCTTC
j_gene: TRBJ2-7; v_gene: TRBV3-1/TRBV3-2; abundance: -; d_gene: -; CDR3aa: CASSRTFFRDEQYF; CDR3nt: TGTGCCAGCAGCCGGACTTTCTTCAGAGACGAGCAGTACTTC
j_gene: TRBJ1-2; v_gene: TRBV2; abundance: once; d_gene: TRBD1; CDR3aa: CASSVYRGADGYTF; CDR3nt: TGTGCCAGCAGTGTGTACAGGGGAGCTGACGGCTACACCTTC